A selection of T cell receptor beta chains follows, all from one sample in a study of vaccination and CD4 T cells after COVID-19. Their antigens remain unidentified. TCRdb itself ran the PCR reads through MiXCR, one entry per CDR3 protein. The table includes roughly 28,000 distinct CDR3 sequences, around two fifths detected once. Here the sequenced sample was CD4+ T cells from blood, cultured in vitro, taken about 7 months after SARS-CoV-2 vaccination. These receptor sequences come from a human donor who had recovered from COVID-19. The CDR3 runs from the conserved cysteine through the conserved F or W. The size entry is marked missing in some rows and otherwise reads once, few, many or a size class.

clone_size v_call cdr3_aa
- TRBV20-1 CSTAGGAEETQYF
once TRBV7-9 CASSLLAGASDTQYF
- TRBV9 CASSVGGQGVQPQHF
medium-sized TRBV28 CASRRSGSLEQYF
- TRBV28 CASTLGDRIDTQYF
- TRBV20-1 CSAATGSSYNEQFF
- TRBV18 CASSPGNQPQHF
- TRBV24-1 CATSDGPTNTEAFF
- TRBV15 CATSRGYRTVLGETQYF
few TRBV20-1 CSAKEGSDTEAFF
- TRBV5-5 CASSPMGVTEAFF